A selection of T cell receptor beta chains follows, all from one sample in a study of blood T cells in healthy people across ages. TCRdb fed the 5' RACE reads into MiXCR, producing one record per CDR3 protein. This table has more than 700,000 distinct CDR3 sequences, less than 70% appearing once. Sequences were obtained from blood. These receptor sequences come from a man at least 80 years old in good health. Both conserved end residues are part of each CDR3. D genes are given only for firm matches. Clone size, where shown, is once, few, many, or a class for clones that have expanded.

size	V	J	D	CDR3	DNA
.	TRBV10-3	TRBJ2-3	.	CAIGLGERDTQYF	TGTGCTATCGGGTTGGGGGAGCGGGATACGCAGTATTTT
.	TRBV7-3	TRBJ1-2	.	CASSLTGGGVSYGYTF	TGTGCCAGCAGCTTAACGGGGGGTGGGGTGAGCTATGGCTACACCTTC
.	TRBV25-1	TRBJ1-1	.	CASSFKGSEAFF	TGTGCCAGCAGTTTTAAAGGCTCGGAAGCTTTCTTT
few	TRBV29-1	TRBJ1-4	.	CSVVGQEGETNEKLFF	TGCAGCGTTGTGGGACAAGAAGGGGAAACTAATGAAAAACTGTTTTTT
.	TRBV7-2	TRBJ2-3	TRBD2	CASSLVSLAGAHRYAYF	TGTGCCAGCAGCTTAGTCAGTCTAGCGGGGGCACACAGATACGCGTATTTT
once	TRBV2	TRBJ1-2	TRBD1	CASSAVPGQGGYTF	TGTGCCAGCAGTGCCGTCCCGGGACAGGGTGGCTACACCTTC
.	TRBV25-1	TRBJ2-4	.	CASSELTGSGKNIQYF	TGTGCCAGCAGTGAACTCACGGGATCCGGCAAAAACATTCAGTACTTC
many	TRBV20-1	TRBJ2-3	TRBD2	CSAQGASGNTDTQYF	TGCAGTGCCCAAGGGGCTAGCGGGAACACAGATACGCAGTATTTT
.	TRBV7-2	TRBJ2-1	.	CASSSPGPVSNEQFF	TGTGCCAGCAGCTCCCCGGGACCCGTTTCCAATGAGCAGTTCTTC
.	TRBV9	TRBJ2-7	.	CASSRAAESYEQYF	TGTGCCAGCAGCCGAGCAGCGGAATCCTACGAGCAGTACTTC
few	TRBV7-2	TRBJ2-1	.	CASSLAGGRLANEQFF	TGTGCCAGCAGCTTAGCGGGAGGCAGGTTGGCCAATGAGCAGTTCTTC
many	TRBV7-2	TRBJ2-3	.	CASTLSQITDTQYF	TGTGCCAGCACCCTTAGCCAAATCACAGATACGCAGTATTTT
.	TRBV6-1	TRBJ2-3	TRBD1	CASRQRTGGFGSADTQYF	TGTGCCAGCAGACAAAGGACAGGGGGCTTCGGGAGCGCAGATACGCAGTATTTT
.	TRBV9	TRBJ2-2	TRBD2	CASSVLAGRTGELFF	TGTGCCAGCAGCGTACTAGCGGGAAGGACCGGGGAGCTGTTTTTT
.	TRBV10-3	TRBJ2-3	TRBD2	CAISVPSGSTDTQYF	TGTGCCATCAGTGTGCCTAGCGGGAGCACAGATACGCAGTATTTT
.	TRBV5-1	TRBJ1-1	.	CASSLARTDNTEAFF	TGCGCCAGCAGCTTGGCCCGGACAGATAACACTGAAGCTTTCTTT
few	TRBV20-1	TRBJ2-3	.	CSASVRGTDTQYF	TGCAGTGCTAGCGTTCGCGGAACAGATACGCAGTATTTT
.	TRBV20-1	TRBJ2-5	.	CRARGPERTQYF	TGCAGGGCTAGGGGACCGGAGCGGACCCAGTACTTC
.	TRBV10-3	TRBJ1-1	TRBD1	CAIREPNYGQAEAFF	TGTGCCATCAGAGAACCAAACTACGGACAGGCTGAAGCTTTCTTT
.	TRBV9	TRBJ2-1	TRBD2	CASSVGTSVSEQFF	TGTGCCAGCAGCGTAGGGACTAGCGTGTCTGAGCAGTTCTTC
few	TRBV7-9	TRBJ1-2	TRBD1	CASSSPGTGNYGYTF	TGTGCCAGCAGCTCTCCGGGGACAGGGAACTATGGCTACACCTTC
.	TRBV29-1	TRBJ2-6	.	CSVFGFSSGANVLTF	TGCAGCGTCTTCGGATTCAGCTCTGGGGCCAACGTCCTGACTTTC
.	TRBV2	TRBJ2-1	.	CASTYDGSIFNEQFF	TGTGCCAGCACCTATGACGGAAGTATCTTCAATGAGCAGTTCTTC
few	TRBV20-1	TRBJ2-3	.	CSARRGSPDTQYF	TGCAGTGCTAGAAGAGGGAGCCCTGATACGCAGTATTTT
.	TRBV6-5	TRBJ2-1	.	CASSYPGGAGEQFF	TGTGCCAGCAGTTATCCCGGAGGGGCGGGTGAGCAGTTCTTC
.	TRBV29-1	TRBJ2-7	.	CSVGDLAGYEQYF	TGCAGCGTTGGGGACCTGGCAGGCTACGAGCAGTACTTC
.	TRBV6-5	TRBJ1-1	.	CASSWGKGTEAFF	TGTGCCAGCAGCTGGGGAAAGGGGACTGAAGCTTTCTTT
.	TRBV3-1	TRBJ1-2	TRBD1	CASSPGTGWGYTF	TGTGCCAGCAGCCCCGGGACAGGGTGGGGCTACACCTTC
.	TRBV29-1	TRBJ1-1	.	CSVLQGVEAFF	TGCAGCGTTCTACAGGGAGTTGAAGCTTTCTTT